The clone carrying this T cell receptor beta chain was seen at least ten times. The target antigen is unknown. The data belong to a study of T cells in Graves' hyperthyroidism and ophthalmopathy. Study-wide results and caveats: Most thyroid clonotypes with frequency above 0.001 were detected in blood.

CDR1 is LGHDT, CDR2 YNNKEL, per germline (reference sequence). The CDR3 runs to 12 residues. The V end lost 6 bases, the J end lost 7 bases, and 12 bases lay between the germline ends. Enrolled ophthalmopathy patients presented with a Clinical Activity Score of at least 3, a NOSPECS grade of at least 4, and disease duration under 3 months. Regions amplified from RNA transcripts were the TCR beta CDR3 regions. The HTBI primer set served for first-round RT-PCR of the TCR CDR3. MiXCR, run by TCRdb on the multiplex PCR reads, gives a single entry per CDR3 protein. The sample shows 240,000 or so distinct CDR3 sequences, around 15% of them seen only once.

The TCR originated in a woman younger than 30 with Graves' ophthalmopathy. Material for sequencing was blood. V gene TRBV3-1 combines with J gene TRBJ1-1, with D tentatively TRBD1 (6 bases). CDR3 in DNA: TGTGCCAGCAGTCCAGGGGAATTTGAAGCTTTCTTT. It is translated as CASSPGEFEAFF.